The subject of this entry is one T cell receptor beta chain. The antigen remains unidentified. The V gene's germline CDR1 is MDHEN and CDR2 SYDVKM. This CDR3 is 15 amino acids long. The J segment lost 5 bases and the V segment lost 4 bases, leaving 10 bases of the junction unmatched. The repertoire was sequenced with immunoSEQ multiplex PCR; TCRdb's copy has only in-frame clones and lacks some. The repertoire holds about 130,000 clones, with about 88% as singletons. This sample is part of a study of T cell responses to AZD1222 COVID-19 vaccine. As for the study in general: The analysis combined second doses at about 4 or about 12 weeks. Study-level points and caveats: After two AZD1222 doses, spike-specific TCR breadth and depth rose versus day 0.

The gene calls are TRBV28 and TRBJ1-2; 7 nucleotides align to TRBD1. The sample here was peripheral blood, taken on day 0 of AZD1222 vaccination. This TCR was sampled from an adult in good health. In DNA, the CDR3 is TGTGCCAGCAGTTCACCGGGACAGAACTTGTATGGCTACACCTTC. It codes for CASSSPGQNLYGYTF.